These 2 T cell receptor beta chains were sequenced from one sample in a study of blood T cell repertoires in COVID-19 (dated by TCRdb to 2020 to 2021). Receptors were amplified or captured by the immunoSEQ multiplex PCR assay. TCRdb retrieved this table from immuneACCESS and kept in-frame rearrangements only. Not all clones are present; in checked studies, unresolved V genes account for under half, and no reason is known for the remainder. The sample contains around 150,000 clones, about 90% of them found a single time. The ten largest clones capture more than 9% of the sample. The sample was peripheral blood. The receptors come from a man between 45 and 60 years old with active or convalescent COVID-19.

The chain employs TRBV16 and TRBJ1-4; D possibly corresponds to TRBD1 (5 bases). Trimming cost V 4 bases and J 0 bases, with 9 bases left between them. The CDR3 length is 15 residues. Germline V gene sequence: CDR1 KGHSY, CDR2 FQNENV. CDR3 coding DNA: TGTGCCAGCAGCCCAGGGATTGCAACTAATGAAAAACTGTTTTTT. It yields the protein CASSPGIATNEKLFF. Variable domain in full (rest from reference TRBV16 and TRBJ1-4): GEEVAQTPKHLVRGEGQKAKLYCAPIKGHSYVFWYQQVLKNEFKFLISFQNENVFDETGMPKERFSAKCLPNSPCSLEIQATKLEDSAVYFCASSPGIATNEKLFFGSGTQLSVL.

The V call is TRBV7-6, the J call TRBJ2-1; D perhaps matches TRBD2 (5 bases). From germline, CDR1 is SGHVS and CDR2 FNYEAQ. The CDR3 has 15 amino acids. The V end lost 2 bases, the J end lost 2 bases, and 10 bases lay between the germline ends. CDR3 amino acids: CASSLQAVTYNEQFF. The DNA for the CDR3 is TGTGCCAGCAGCTTACAAGCGGTAACCTACAATGAGCAGTTCTTC. Variable domain in full (rest from reference TRBV7-6 and TRBJ2-1): GAGVSQSPRYKVTKRGQDVALRCDPISGHVSLYWYRQALGQGPEFLTYFNYEAQQDKSGLPNDRFSAERPEGSISTLTIQRTEQRDSAMYRCASSLQAVTYNEQFFGPGTRLTVL.